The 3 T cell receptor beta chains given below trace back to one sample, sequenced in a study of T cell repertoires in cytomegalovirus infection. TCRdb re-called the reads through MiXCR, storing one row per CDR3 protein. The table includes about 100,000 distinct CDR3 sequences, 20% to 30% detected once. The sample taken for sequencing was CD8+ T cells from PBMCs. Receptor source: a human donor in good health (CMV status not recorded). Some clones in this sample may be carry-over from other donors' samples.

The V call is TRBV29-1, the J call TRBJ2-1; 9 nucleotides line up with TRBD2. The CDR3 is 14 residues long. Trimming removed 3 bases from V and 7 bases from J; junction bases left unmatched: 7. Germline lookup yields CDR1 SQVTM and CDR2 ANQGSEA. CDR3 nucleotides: TGCAGCGTTGAGGCGCGGGGGGGCAGGAATGAGCAGTTCTTC. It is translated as CSVEARGGRNEQFF.

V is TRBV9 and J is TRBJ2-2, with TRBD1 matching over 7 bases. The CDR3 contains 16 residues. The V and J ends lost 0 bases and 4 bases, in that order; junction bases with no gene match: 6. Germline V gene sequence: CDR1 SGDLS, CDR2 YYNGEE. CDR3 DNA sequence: TGTGCCAGCAGCGTAGGACAGGGCTTTTCCACCGGGGAGCTGTTTTTT. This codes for CASSVGQGFSTGELFF.

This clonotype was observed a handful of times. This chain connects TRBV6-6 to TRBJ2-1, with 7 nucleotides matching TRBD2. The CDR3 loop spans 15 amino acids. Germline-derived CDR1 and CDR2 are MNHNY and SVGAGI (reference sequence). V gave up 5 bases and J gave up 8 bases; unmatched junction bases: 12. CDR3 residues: CASSKLATTPHEQFF. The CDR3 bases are TGTGCCAGCAGTAAACTAGCGACAACACCCCATGAGCAGTTCTTC.